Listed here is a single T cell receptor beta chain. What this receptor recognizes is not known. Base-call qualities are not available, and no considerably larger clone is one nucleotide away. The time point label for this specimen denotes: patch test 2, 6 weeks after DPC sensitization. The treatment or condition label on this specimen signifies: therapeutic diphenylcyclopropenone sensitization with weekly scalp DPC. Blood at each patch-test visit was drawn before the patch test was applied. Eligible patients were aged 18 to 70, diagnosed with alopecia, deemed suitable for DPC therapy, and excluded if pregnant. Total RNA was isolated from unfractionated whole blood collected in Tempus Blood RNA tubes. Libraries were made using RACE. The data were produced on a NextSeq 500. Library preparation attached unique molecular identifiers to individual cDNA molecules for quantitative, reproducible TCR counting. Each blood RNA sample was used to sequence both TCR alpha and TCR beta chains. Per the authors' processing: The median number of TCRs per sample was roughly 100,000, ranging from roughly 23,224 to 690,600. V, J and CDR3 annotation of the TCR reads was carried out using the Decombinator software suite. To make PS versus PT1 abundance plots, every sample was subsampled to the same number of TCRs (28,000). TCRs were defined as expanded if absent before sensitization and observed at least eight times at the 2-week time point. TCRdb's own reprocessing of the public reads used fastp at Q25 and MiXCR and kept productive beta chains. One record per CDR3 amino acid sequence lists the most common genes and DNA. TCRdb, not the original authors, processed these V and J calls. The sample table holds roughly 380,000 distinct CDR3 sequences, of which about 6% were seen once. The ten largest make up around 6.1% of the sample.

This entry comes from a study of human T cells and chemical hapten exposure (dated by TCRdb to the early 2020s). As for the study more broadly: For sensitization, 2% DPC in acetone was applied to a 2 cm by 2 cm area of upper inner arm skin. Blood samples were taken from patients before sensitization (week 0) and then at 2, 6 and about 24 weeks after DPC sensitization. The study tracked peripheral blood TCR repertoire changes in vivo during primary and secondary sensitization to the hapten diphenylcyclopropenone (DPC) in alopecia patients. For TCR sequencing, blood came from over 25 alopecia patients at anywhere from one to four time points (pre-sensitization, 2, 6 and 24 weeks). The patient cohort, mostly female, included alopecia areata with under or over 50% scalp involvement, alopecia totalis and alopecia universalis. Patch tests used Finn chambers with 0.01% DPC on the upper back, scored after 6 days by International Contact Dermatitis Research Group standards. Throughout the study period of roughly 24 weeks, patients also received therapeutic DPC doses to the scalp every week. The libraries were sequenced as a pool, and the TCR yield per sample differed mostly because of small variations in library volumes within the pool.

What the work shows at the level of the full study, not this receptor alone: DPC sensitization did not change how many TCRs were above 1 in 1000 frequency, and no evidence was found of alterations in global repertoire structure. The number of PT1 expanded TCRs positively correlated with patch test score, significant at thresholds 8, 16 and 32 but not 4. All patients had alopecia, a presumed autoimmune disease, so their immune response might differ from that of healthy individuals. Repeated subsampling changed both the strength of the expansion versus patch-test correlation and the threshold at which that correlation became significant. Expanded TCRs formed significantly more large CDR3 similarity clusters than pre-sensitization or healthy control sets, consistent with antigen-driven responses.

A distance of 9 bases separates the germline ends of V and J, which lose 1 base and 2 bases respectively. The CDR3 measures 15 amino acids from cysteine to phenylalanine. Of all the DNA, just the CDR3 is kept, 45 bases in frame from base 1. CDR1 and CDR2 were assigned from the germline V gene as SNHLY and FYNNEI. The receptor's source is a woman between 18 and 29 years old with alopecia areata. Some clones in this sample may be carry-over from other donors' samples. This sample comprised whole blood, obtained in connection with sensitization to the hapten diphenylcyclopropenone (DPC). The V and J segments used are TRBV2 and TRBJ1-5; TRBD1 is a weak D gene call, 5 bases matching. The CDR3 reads CASSEDRTGNQPQHF. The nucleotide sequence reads TGTGCCAGCAGTGAAGACAGGACGGGCAATCAGCCCCAGCATTTT.